Shown below are 5 T cell receptor beta chains from a single sample sequenced in a study of T cells in Graves' hyperthyroidism and ophthalmopathy. Template material for amplifying TCR beta CDR3 regions consisted of RNA transcripts. The HTBI primer set served for first-round RT-PCR of the TCR CDR3. TCRdb re-analysed the multiplex PCR reads in MiXCR, keeping a single row per CDR3 protein. Of roughly 500,000 distinct CDR3 sequences listed, around 22% are singletons. Source material: blood. These receptors came from a woman in her twenties or thirties with Graves' ophthalmopathy.

The table lists this clonotype with many counts. The rearrangement joins TRBV6-5 to TRBJ1-5; D remains unclear. Trimming shortened V by 7 bases and J by 0 bases, and 10 bases separated the two germline ends. The CDR3 covers 14 residues. From germline, CDR1 is MNHEY and CDR2 SVGAGI. The CDR3 loop reads CASMVGYSNQPQHF. DNA for the CDR3: TGTGCCAGCATGGTCGGTTATAGCAATCAGCCCCAGCATTTT.

Ten or more counts support this clonotype. This rearrangement joins TRBV19 to TRBJ2-2; D gene unclear. Germline CDR1 is LNHDA and CDR2 is SQIVND (reference sequence). The CDR3 extends over 12 amino acids. The ends were cut back, 5 bases at V and 4 bases at J, with 5 bases in the middle. The CDR3 here is CASSWFTGELFF. The CDR3, as DNA: TGTGCCAGTAGTTGGTTCACCGGGGAGCTGTTTTTT. Drawing the rest from reference TRBV19 and TRBJ2-2, the complete variable domain is DGGITQSPKYLFRKEGQNVTLSCEQNLNHDAMYWYRQDPGQGLRLIYYSQIVNDFQKGDIAEGYSVSREKKESFPLTVTSAQKNPTAFYLCASSWFTGELFFGEGSRLTVL.

This sequence joins TRBV15 and TRBJ2-7; D unclear. This CDR3 spans 13 amino acids. Trimming took 1 base from V and 6 from J, leaving 10 bases between them. Looked up from germline, CDR1 is LNHNV and CDR2 is YYDKDF (reference sequence). The CDR3 reads CATSRVEISEQYF. CDR3 DNA: TGTGCCACCAGCAGAGTGGAGATCTCCGAGCAGTACTTC.

There are many counts of this clonotype. V gene TRBV19 combines with J gene TRBJ1-2, with D possibly being TRBD1 (5 bases). V dropped 5 bases and J dropped 9 bases, with 13 bases sitting between them. This CDR3 contains 12 residues. Germline lookup yields CDR1 LNHDA and CDR2 SQIVND (reference sequence). The CDR3 loop reads CASSQQAGSYTF. In nucleotides, the CDR3 is TGTGCCAGTAGTCAACAGGCGGGGAGCTACACCTTC.

The chain joins TRBV28 to TRBJ1-5, with 8 bases lining up with TRBD1. Unmatched junction bases numbered 5, after V lost 4 bases and J lost 6 bases. This CDR3 spans 14 amino acids. Germline loops: CDR1 MDHEN, CDR2 SYDVKM. CDR3 in amino acids: CASSSGGLVQPQHF. The CDR3 DNA reads TGTGCCAGCAGTTCAGGGGGCCTTGTTCAGCCCCAGCATTTT.